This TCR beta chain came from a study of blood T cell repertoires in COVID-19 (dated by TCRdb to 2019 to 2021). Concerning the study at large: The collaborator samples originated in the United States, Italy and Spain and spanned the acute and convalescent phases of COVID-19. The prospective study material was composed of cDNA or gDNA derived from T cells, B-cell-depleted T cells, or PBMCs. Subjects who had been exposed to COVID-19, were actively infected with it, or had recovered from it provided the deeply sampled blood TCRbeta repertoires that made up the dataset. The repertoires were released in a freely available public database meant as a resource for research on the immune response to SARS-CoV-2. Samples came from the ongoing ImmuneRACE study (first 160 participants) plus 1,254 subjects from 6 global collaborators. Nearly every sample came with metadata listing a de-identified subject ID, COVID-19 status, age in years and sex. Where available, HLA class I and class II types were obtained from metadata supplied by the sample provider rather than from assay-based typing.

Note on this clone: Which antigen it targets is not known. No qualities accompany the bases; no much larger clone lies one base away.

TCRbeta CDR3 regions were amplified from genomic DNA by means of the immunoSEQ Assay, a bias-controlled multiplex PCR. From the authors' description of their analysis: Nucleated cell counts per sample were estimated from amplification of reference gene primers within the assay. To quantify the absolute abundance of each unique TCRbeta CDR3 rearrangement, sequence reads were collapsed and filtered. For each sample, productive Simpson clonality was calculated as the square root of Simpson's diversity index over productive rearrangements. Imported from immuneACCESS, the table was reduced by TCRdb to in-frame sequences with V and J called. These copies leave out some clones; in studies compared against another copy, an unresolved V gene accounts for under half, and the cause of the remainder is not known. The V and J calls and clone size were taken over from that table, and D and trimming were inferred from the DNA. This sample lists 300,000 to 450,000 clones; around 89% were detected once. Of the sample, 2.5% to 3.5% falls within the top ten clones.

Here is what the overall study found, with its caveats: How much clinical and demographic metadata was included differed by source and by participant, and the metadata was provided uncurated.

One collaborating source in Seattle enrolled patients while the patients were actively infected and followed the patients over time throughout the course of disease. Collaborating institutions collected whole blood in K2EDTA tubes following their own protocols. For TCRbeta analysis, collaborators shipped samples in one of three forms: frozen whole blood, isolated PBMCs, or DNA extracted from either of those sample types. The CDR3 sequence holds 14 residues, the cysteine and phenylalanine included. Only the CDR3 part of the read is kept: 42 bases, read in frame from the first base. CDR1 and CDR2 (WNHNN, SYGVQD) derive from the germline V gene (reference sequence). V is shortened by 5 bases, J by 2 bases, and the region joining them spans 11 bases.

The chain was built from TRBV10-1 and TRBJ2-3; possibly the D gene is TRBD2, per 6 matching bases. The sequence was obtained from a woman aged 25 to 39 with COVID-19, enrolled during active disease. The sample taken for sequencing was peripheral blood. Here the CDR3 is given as CASSISGHTDTQYF. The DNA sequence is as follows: TGCGCCAGCAGTATTAGCGGCCACACAGATACGCAGTATTTT.